Below, one TCR beta chain is given with its context. V was pared by 4 bases and J by 0 bases, with 6 bases of the junction left unmatched. The CDR3 is 15 residues long. Per germline, CDR1 GTSNPN and CDR2 SVGIG (reference sequence). This entry comes from a study of radiotherapy plus CTLA-4 blockade in lung cancer. The data were produced by immunoSEQ multiplex PCR, yet TCRdb's version contains in-frame clones alone and is incomplete. The sample carries 110,000 or so clones, about four fifths recorded once. Sequencing was performed on peripheral blood, taken from a patient treated with radiotherapy plus ipilimumab. The clonotype was recovered from a human donor with non-small cell lung cancer who had a partial response to radiotherapy plus ipilimumab. The V gene is TRBV30, the J gene TRBJ1-3; TRBD1 agrees at 7 bases. The chain's CDR3 is CAWTSGGYSGNTIYF. DNA for the CDR3: TGTGCCTGGACATCAGGGGGTTACTCTGGAAACACCATATATTTT. Combining the CDR3 with reference TRBV30 and TRBJ1-3 gives the whole variable domain SQTIHQWPATLVQPVGSPLSLECTVEGTSNPNLYWYRQAAGRGLQLLFYSVGIGQISSEVPQNLSASRPQDRQFILSSKKLLLSDSGFYLCAWTSGGYSGNTIYFGEGSWLTVV.